Below, 2 T cell receptor beta chains from the same sample are listed, as sequenced in a study of T cells in Graves' hyperthyroidism and ophthalmopathy (dated by TCRdb to about 2019). Libraries were constructed by multiplex PCR. Instrument on record: Illumina HiSeq 2000. Amplification of TCR beta CDR3 regions was carried out from RNA transcripts. A first-round RT-PCR of the TCR CDR3 used the HTBI primer set with the Qiagen OneStep RT-PCR kit. The public sequencing data were trimmed at Q25 with fastp and processed into clonotypes with MiXCR by TCRdb, which kept only in-frame beta chains. Rows matching on CDR3 protein sequence are summarized as one entry with the most common DNA and genes. The sample yields 450,000 to 700,000 distinct CDR3 sequences; more than 45% were counted once. Together, the top ten hold around 17% of the sample. Specimen: peripheral blood or thyroid tissue (not recorded which). The source is an adult woman with Graves' disease, either hyperthyroidism or ophthalmopathy (not recorded which).

The rearrangement links TRBV10-3 to TRBJ2-7, with 8 bases lining up with TRBD1. The germline CDR1 and CDR2 sequences are ENHRY and SYGVKD. V shed 0 bases and J 3 bases; nucleotides not matched to a gene: 16. CDR3 length: 19 amino acids. The CDR3 region has the DNA TGTGCCATCAGTGAGTCGGACAGGGTGGACACAAACGCTCTCTACGAGCAGTACTTC. Encoded protein: CAISESDRVDTNALYEQYF.

V gene TRBV10-3 combines with J gene TRBJ1-4; TRBD1 might be the D (5 bases). V gave up 6 bases and J gave up 0 bases, with 14 bases separating them. The CDR3 spans 16 residues. Germline CDR1 ENHRY, CDR2 SYGVKD. Here the CDR3 reads CAISGTSGATNEKLFF. The CDR3 DNA is TGTGCCATCAGCGGGACTAGCGGGGCAACTAATGAAAAACTGTTTTTT.